These T cell receptor beta chains were read from a single sample in a study of human T cells and chemical hapten exposure. TCRdb called the RACE reads again in MiXCR, with one record for every CDR3 protein. The data contain some 90,000 distinct CDR3 sequences, about 10% of them seen just once; the ten biggest clones take up about 3.1%. Sequencing was carried out using whole blood. The source of these receptors is a female donor in good health. Some clones in this sample may be carry-over from other donors' samples. Both conserved end residues are part of each CDR3. A D gene is named only where the DNA matches it firmly. Rows may omit the clone size; those that give it use once, few, many or a size class.

TRBD1 | TRBJ2-3 | TRBV11-1 | NA | TGTGCCAGCAGCAGGGACAGGGGGCTGGATACGCAGTATTTT | CASSRDRGLDTQYF
TRBD1 | TRBJ1-2 | TRBV7-8 | many | TGTGCCAGCAGCTTTAACCGGGACAGCTATGGCTACACCTTC | CASSFNRDSYGYTF
TRBD1 | TRBJ1-1 | TRBV27 | NA | TGTGCCAGCGACAGGGACAGCGTCAGGGGCACTGAAGCTTTCTTT | CASDRDSVRGTEAFF
NA | TRBJ2-3 | TRBV5-1 | NA | TGCGCCAGCAGCTTGGGGTCCCAAGAGGATACGCAGTATTTT | CASSLGSQEDTQYF
NA | TRBJ1-1 | TRBV20-1 | few | TGCAGTGCTAGAGATCGCCCACCGATGAACACTGAAGCTTTCTTT | CSARDRPPMNTEAFF
NA | TRBJ2-5 | TRBV2 | many | TGTGCCAGCAGTGATTGGGCAAGACAAGAGACCCAGTACTTC | CASSDWARQETQYF
NA | TRBJ2-3 | TRBV21-1 | NA | TGTGCCAGCAGCAAAAGACGGTCGCCGGGACTAGCGGGGCCCACGTATACGCAGTATTTT | CASSKRRSPGLAGPTYTQYF
NA | TRBJ2-1 | TRBV28 | NA | TGTGCCAGCAGTTTGGTTAGCTCCTACAATGAGCAGTTCTTC | CASSLVSSYNEQFF
NA | TRBJ1-4 | TRBV12-3/TRBV12-4 | NA | TGTGCCAGCAGGGAAGACAAGACAACTAATGAAAAACTGTTTTTT | CASREDKTTNEKLFF
TRBD1 | TRBJ1-2 | TRBV15 | NA | TGTGCCACCAGCAGGGAAGATTTAGGGGGCGATGGCTACACCTTC | CATSREDLGGDGYTF
NA | TRBJ2-7 | TRBV5-1 | NA | TGCGCCAGCAGCCCCGTTGATAGCGGCACCTCCTACGAGCAGTACTTC | CASSPVDSGTSYEQYF
NA | TRBJ2-1 | TRBV3-1 | NA | TGTGCCAGCAGCCAAGTGTCCGAGGAGCAGTTCTTC | CASSQVSEEQFF
NA | TRBJ1-1 | TRBV7-9 | many | TGTGCCAGCGGTGACAGGATCACTGAAGCTTTCTTT | CASGDRITEAFF
NA | TRBJ2-3 | TRBV2 | many | TGTGCCAGCAGTCCGACACTACTGGCGGATACGCAGTATTTT | CASSPTLLADTQYF
NA | TRBJ2-7 | TRBV6-5 | NA | TGTGCCAGCAGGCTAGAGGGCGTCACGTCCCACGAGCAGTACTTC | CASRLEGVTSHEQYF
NA | TRBJ2-2 | TRBV24-1 | NA | TGTGCCACCAGTGACCACGACACGGACACCGGGGAGCTGTTTTTT | CATSDHDTDTGELFF
NA | TRBJ2-1 | TRBV12-3/TRBV12-4 | NA | TGTGCCAGCAGTTTTAGTCCCAATGAGCAGTTCTTC | CASSFSPNEQFF
TRBD1 | TRBJ2-3 | TRBV2 | few | TGTGCCAGCCCGGACCGGGACAGGGATCCAGATACGCAGTATTTT | CASPDRDRDPDTQYF
TRBD2 | TRBJ2-2 | TRBV30 | NA | TGTGCCTGGAGCCCCCGGACCCTAGCGGGAGGTAACACCGGGGAGCTGTTTTTT | CAWSPRTLAGGNTGELFF
TRBD1 | TRBJ2-1 | TRBV6-4 | few | TGTGCCAGCAGTGACTCGGGACAGAGCAATGAGCAGTTCTTC | CASSDSGQSNEQFF
NA | TRBJ2-3 | TRBV9 | many | TGTGCCAGCAGCGTTGGGACCCCAGGGAAATTCACAGATACGCAGTATTTT | CASSVGTPGKFTDTQYF
NA | TRBJ2-7 | TRBV6-2/TRBV6-3 | NA | TGTGCCAGCAGGCCACTTGACAGAGCTACTTCCTACGAGCAGTACTTC | CASRPLDRATSYEQYF
NA | TRBJ2-3 | TRBV6-1 | few | TGTGCCAGCAGTGAATGGCGTGGAGATACGCAGTATTTT | CASSEWRGDTQYF
NA | TRBJ2-4 | TRBV5-1 | NA | TGCGCCAGCAGCTTGGAGAGGGCAGCCAAAAACATTCAGTACTTC | CASSLERAAKNIQYF
TRBD1 | TRBJ1-5 | TRBV6-5 | many | TGTGCCAGCAGTTACTCATATACAGGGGCCGGTCAGCCCCAGCATTTT | CASSYSYTGAGQPQHF
NA | TRBJ2-1 | TRBV5-1 | few | TGCGCCAGCACTAGCACCCCCGACAATGAGCAGTTCTTC | CASTSTPDNEQFF
NA | TRBJ2-3 | TRBV18 | many | TGTGCCAGCTCACCACTGATTGAGGCAAATACGCAGTATTTT | CASSPLIEANTQYF
TRBD2 | TRBJ2-3 | TRBV14 | NA | TGTGCCAGCAGCCAAGCGGGAGGAACTAGCGGGAGGGCCGGGCTAGATACGCAGTATTTT | CASSQAGGTSGRAGLDTQYF
TRBD2 | TRBJ2-1 | TRBV4-3 | many | TGCGCCAGCAGCCATAGACTCACTAGCGGCTATATTTACAATGAGCAGTTCTTC | CASSHRLTSGYIYNEQFF
TRBD1 | TRBJ1-5 | TRBV6-2/TRBV6-3 | few | TGTGCCAGCAGTATGCAGGGGGTGCGGAAGGGCAATCAGCCCCAGCATTTT | CASSMQGVRKGNQPQHF
NA | TRBJ2-6 | TRBV29-1 | few | TGCAGCGTTGTAGTTTCTGGGGCCAACGTCCTGACTTTC | CSVVVSGANVLTF
NA | TRBJ2-7 | TRBV2 | many | TGTGCCAGCACGGATAGCGGCACCTACGAGCAGTACTTC | CASTDSGTYEQYF
TRBD2 | TRBJ2-3 | TRBV4-2 | NA | TGTGCCAGCAGCCAAGGCCCGGGACTACTCGACACAGATACGCAGTATTTT | CASSQGPGLLDTDTQYF
NA | TRBJ2-7 | TRBV4-2 | once | TGTGCCAGCAGCCAAGATCAAGCGTCAGCCTCCTACGAGCAGTACTTC | CASSQDQASASYEQYF
TRBD2 | TRBJ2-1 | TRBV6-2/TRBV6-3 | NA | TGTGCCAGCAGTTACGTGGCGGGAGTGGTCAATGAGCAGTTCTTC | CASSYVAGVVNEQFF
NA | TRBJ2-7 | TRBV20-1 | few | TGCAGTGCTAGTACCCCCGGGACCAATCCCTACGAGCAGTACTTC | CSASTPGTNPYEQYF
TRBD1 | TRBJ2-5 | TRBV5-1 | NA | TGCGCCAGCAGCGGAGGACAGGGGCGAGAGACCCAGTACTTC | CASSGGQGRETQYF
NA | TRBJ2-7 | TRBV6-2/TRBV6-3 | many | TGTGCCAGCAGCCCGTCGGGTAACTACGAGCAGTACTTC | CASSPSGNYEQYF
NA | TRBJ2-3 | TRBV7-8 | NA | TGTGCCAGCAGCTGGACGGAAGATACGCAGTATTTT | CASSWTEDTQYF
NA | TRBJ2-3 | TRBV24-1 | NA | TGTGCCACCAGTGCGGAGCGACCCACAGATACGCAGTATTTT | CATSAERPTDTQYF